This T cell receptor beta chain was recovered during a study of immune evolution from preneoplasia to lung adenocarcinoma. Only in-frame clones appear in the TCRdb table, and some are missing; sequencing was by immunoSEQ multiplex PCR. The sample lists 6,000 to 8,500 clones, roughly 80% occurring once. CDR1 and CDR2 from the germline V gene are SGDLS and YYNGEE. The trim removed 10 bases at V and 3 bases at J, leaving 7 bases unmatched. CDR3 length: 13 residues. The specimen was FFPE minimally invasive lung adenocarcinoma tissue. J is TRBJ2-3 and V is TRBV9, with 8 bases fitting TRBD1. This TCR derives from a person between 65 and 79 years old with lung adenocarcinoma. This CDR3 reads CASQDRVTDTQYF. CDR3 in DNA: TGTGCCTCCCAGGACAGGGTAACAGATACGCAGTATTTT. Using reference TRBV9 and TRBJ2-3 for the parts outside the CDR3, the full variable domain is DSGVTQTPKHLITATGQRVTLRCSPRSGDLSVYWYQQSLDQGLQFLIQYYNGEERAKGNILERFSAQQFPDLHSELNLSSLELGDSALYFCASQDRVTDTQYFGPGTRLTVL.